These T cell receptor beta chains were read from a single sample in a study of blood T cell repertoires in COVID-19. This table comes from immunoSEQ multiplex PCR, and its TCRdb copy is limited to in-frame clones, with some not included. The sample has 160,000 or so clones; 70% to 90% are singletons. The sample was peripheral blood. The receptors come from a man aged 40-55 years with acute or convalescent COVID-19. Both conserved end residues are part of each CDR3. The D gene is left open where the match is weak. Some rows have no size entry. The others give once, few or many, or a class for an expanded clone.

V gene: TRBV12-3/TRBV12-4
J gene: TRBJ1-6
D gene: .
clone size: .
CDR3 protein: CASSLGQDSPLHF
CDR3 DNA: TGTGCCAGCAGTTTGGGGCAAGATTCACCCCTCCACTTT

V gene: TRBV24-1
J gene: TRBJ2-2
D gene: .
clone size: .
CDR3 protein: CATSDWGVATGELFF
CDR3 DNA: TGTGCCACCAGTGATTGGGGGGTGGCCACCGGGGAGCTGTTTTTT

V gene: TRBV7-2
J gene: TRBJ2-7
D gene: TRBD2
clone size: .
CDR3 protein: CASRRTSGSYEQYF
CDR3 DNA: TGTGCCAGCAGAAGGACTAGCGGTTCCTACGAGCAGTACTTC

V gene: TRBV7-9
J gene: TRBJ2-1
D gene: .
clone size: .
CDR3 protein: CASSFQTDSYNEQFF
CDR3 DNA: TGTGCCAGCAGCTTTCAGACAGACTCCTACAATGAGCAGTTCTTC

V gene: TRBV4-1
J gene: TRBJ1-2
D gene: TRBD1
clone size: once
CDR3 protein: CASSQASDRGLYGYTF
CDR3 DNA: TGCGCCAGCAGCCAAGCCTCGGACAGGGGGCTCTATGGCTACACCTTC

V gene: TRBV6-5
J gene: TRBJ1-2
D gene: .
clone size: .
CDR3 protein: CASSYETGYGYTF
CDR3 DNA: TGTGCCAGCAGTTACGAGACGGGCTATGGCTACACCTTC

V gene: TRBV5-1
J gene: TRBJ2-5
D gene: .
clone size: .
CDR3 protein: CASSLALEQGRETQYF
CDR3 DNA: TGCGCCAGCAGCTTGGCCCTAGAACAGGGTCGGGAGACCCAGTACTTC

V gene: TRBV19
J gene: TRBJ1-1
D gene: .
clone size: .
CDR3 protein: CASSMIGGSAFF
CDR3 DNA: TGTGCCAGTAGTATGATCGGGGGGTCAGCTTTCTTT

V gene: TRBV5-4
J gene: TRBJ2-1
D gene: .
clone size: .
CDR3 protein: CASSLSRANEQFF
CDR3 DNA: TGTGCCAGCAGCTTGTCCAGGGCCAATGAGCAGTTCTTC

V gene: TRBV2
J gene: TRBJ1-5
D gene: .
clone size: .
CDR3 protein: CASSKGPENQPQHF
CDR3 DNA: TGTGCCAGCAGTAAAGGGCCCGAAAATCAGCCCCAGCATTTT

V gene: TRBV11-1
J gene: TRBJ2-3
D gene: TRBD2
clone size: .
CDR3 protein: CASSSSGVSTDTQYF
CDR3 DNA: TGTGCCAGCAGTTCGAGCGGGGTAAGCACAGATACGCAGTATTTT

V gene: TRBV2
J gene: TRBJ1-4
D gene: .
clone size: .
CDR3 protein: CASSEGGDGNEKLFF
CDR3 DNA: TGTGCCAGCAGTGAAGGGGGGGACGGGAATGAAAAACTGTTTTTT

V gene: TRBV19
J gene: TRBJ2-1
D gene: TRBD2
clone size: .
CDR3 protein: CASSRGGVYNEQFF
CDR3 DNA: TGTGCCAGTAGTCGGGGGGGGGTCTACAATGAGCAGTTCTTC

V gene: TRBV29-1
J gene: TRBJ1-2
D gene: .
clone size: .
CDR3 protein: CSVEGGDLYGYTF
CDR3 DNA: TGCAGCGTTGAGGGGGGGGATCTCTATGGCTACACCTTC

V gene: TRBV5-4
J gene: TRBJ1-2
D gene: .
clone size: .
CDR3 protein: CASSLENKNYGYTF
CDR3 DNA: TGTGCCAGCAGCTTGGAGAACAAGAACTATGGCTACACCTTC

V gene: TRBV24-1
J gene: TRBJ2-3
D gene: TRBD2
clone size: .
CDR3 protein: CATSRSRGGADTQYF
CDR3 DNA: TGTGCCACCAGTCGGTCTCGCGGGGGGGCAGATACGCAGTATTTT

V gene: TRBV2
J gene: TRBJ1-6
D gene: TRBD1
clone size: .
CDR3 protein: CASSVWTGGNSPLHF
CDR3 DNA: TGTGCCAGCAGCGTATGGACAGGAGGTAATTCACCCCTCCACTTT

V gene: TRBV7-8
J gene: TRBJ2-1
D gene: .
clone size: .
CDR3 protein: CASHIGGSYNEQFF
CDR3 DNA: TGTGCCAGCCACATTGGGGGGTCCTACAATGAGCAGTTCTTC

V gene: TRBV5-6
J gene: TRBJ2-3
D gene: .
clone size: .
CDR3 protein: CASSSLFPNTDTQYF
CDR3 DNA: TGTGCCAGCAGCTCTCTCTTCCCTAACACAGATACGCAGTATTTT

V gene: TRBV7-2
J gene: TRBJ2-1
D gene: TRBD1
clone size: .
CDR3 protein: CASSFGQGTNEQFF
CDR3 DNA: TGTGCCAGCAGCTTCGGACAGGGGACCAATGAGCAGTTCTTC

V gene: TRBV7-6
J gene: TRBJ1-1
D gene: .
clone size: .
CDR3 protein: CASSRTANTEAFF
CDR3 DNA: TGTGCCAGCAGCCGGACAGCGAACACTGAAGCTTTCTTT

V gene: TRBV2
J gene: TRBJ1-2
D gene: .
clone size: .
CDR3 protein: CASRGQLTNYGYTF
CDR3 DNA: TGTGCCAGCAGGGGGCAGCTGACTAACTATGGCTACACCTTC

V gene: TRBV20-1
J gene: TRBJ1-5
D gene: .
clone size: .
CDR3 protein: CSASITEYQPQHF
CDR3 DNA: TGCAGTGCTAGTATCACGGAGTATCAGCCCCAGCATTTT

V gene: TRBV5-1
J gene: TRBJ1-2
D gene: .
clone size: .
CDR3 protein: CASGNVDKAHGYTF
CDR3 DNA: TGCGCCAGCGGGAACGTGGACAAGGCCCATGGCTACACCTTC

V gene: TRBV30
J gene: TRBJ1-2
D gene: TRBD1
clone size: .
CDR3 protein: CAWSVDGTGYGYTF
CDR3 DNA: TGTGCCTGGAGTGTTGATGGGACAGGCTATGGCTACACCTTC

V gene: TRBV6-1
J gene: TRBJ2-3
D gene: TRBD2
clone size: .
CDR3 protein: CASSEVSGATDTQYF
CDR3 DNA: TGTGCCAGCAGTGAAGTAAGCGGGGCCACAGATACGCAGTATTTT

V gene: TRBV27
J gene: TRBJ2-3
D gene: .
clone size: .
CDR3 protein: CASSLSSFTDTQYF
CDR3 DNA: TGTGCCAGCAGTTTATCGTCGTTCACAGATACGCAGTATTTT

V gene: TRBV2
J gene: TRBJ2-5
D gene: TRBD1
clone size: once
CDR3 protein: CASRERSGGRIRETQYF
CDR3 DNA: TGTGCCAGCAGAGAGAGATCAGGGGGCAGGATCAGAGAGACCCAGTACTTC

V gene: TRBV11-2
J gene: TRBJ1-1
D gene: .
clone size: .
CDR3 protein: CASSLGANTEAFF
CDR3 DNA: TGTGCCAGCAGCTTAGGGGCGAACACTGAAGCTTTCTTT

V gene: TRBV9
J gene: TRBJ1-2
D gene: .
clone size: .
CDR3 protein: CASSVDTSYGYTF
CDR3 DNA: TGTGCCAGCAGCGTCGACACTTCCTATGGCTACACCTTC

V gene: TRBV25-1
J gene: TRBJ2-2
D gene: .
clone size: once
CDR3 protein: CASEGRGRTGELFF
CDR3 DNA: TGTGCCAGCGAGGGTAGAGGGAGGACCGGGGAGCTGTTTTTT

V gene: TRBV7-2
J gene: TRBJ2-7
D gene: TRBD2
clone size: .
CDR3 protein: CASSLQSGGGVWEQYF
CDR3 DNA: TGTGCCAGCAGCTTACAGAGCGGGGGGGGAGTGTGGGAGCAGTACTTC

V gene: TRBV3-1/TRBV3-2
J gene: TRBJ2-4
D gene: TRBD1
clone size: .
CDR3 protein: CASSPAGTGFGNIQYF
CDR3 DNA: TGTGCCAGCAGCCCAGCCGGGACAGGGTTTGGAAACATTCAGTACTTC

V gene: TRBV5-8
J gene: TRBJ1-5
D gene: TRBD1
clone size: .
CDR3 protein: CASSIGQDGQPQHF
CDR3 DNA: TGTGCCAGCAGCATAGGACAGGATGGCCAGCCCCAGCATTTT

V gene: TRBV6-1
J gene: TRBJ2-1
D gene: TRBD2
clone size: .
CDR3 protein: CASSARGAGGPGEQFF
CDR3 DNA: TGTGCCAGCAGTGCCCGGGGAGCGGGGGGGCCCGGTGAGCAGTTCTTC

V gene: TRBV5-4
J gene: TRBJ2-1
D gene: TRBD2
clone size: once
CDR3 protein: CASSAASGSYNEQFF
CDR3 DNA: TGTGCCAGCAGCGCCGCTAGCGGTTCCTACAATGAGCAGTTCTTC

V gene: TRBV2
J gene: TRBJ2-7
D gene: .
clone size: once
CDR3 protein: CASSLDSGDEQYF
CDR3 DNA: TGTGCCAGCAGTCTTGACAGTGGCGACGAGCAGTACTTC

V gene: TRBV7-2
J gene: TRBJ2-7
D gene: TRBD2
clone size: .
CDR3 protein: CASTLGLAYEQYF
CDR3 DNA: TGTGCCAGCACCTTGGGACTAGCTTACGAGCAGTACTTC

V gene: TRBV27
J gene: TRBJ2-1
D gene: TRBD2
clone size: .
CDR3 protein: CASRKRGGSYNEQFF
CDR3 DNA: TGTGCCAGCAGGAAGCGGGGTGGCTCCTACAATGAGCAGTTCTTC

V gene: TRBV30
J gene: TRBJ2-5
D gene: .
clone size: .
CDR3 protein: CAWSVSTQETQYF
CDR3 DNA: TGTGCCTGGAGTGTTAGTACGCAAGAGACCCAGTACTTC

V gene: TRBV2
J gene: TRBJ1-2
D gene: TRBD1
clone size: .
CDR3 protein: CASSSQGAAYGYTF
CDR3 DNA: TGTGCCAGCAGTAGTCAGGGGGCCGCGTACGGCTACACCTTC

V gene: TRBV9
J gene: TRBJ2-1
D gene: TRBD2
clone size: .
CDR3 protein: CASSLLAGTLNEQFF
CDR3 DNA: TGTGCCAGCAGCCTTCTAGCGGGGACCCTCAATGAGCAGTTCTTC

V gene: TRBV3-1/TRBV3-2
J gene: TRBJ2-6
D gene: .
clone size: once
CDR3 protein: CASSPPVGRSGANVLTF
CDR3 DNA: TGTGCCAGCAGCCCGCCCGTGGGCCGCTCTGGGGCCAACGTCCTGACTTTC

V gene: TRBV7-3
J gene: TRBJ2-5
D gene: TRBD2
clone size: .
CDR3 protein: CASSLGLAGGRQETQYF
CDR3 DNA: TGTGCCAGCAGCTTAGGACTAGCGGGGGGGCGTCAAGAGACCCAGTACTTC

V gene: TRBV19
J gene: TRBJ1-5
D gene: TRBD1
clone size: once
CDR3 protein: CASSRGPAGSNQPQHF
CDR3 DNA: TGTGCCAGTAGCAGGGGGCCTGCGGGAAGCAATCAGCCCCAGCATTTT

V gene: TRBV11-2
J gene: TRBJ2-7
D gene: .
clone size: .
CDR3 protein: CASSFAGFSYEQYF
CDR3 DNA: TGTGCCAGCAGCTTTGCGGGGTTCTCCTACGAGCAGTACTTC

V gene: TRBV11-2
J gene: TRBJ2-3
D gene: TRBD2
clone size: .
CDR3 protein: CASGLDSGATDTQYF
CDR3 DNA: TGTGCCAGCGGACTTGATAGCGGGGCCACAGATACGCAGTATTTT

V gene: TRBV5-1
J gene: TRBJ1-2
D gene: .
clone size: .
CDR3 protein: CASSSKNTGLANYGYTF
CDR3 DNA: TGCGCCAGCAGCTCAAAAAATACAGGGCTCGCTAACTATGGCTACACCTTC

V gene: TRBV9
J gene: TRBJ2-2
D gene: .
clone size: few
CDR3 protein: CASSVGLEVGGTGELFF
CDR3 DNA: TGTGCCAGCAGCGTAGGATTGGAGGTGGGGGGCACCGGGGAGCTGTTTTTT

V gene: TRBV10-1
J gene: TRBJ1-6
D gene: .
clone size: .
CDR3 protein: CASSGRTAENSPLHF
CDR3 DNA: TGCGCCAGCAGTGGGAGGACAGCTGAAAATTCACCCCTCCACTTT

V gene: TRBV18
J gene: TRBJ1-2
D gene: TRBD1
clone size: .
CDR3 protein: CASSPTGQGDGYTF
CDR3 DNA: TGTGCCAGCTCACCTACGGGACAGGGAGACGGCTACACCTTC

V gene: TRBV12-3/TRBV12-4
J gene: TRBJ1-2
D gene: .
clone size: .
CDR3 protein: CASSLVQGGYTF
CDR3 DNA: TGTGCCAGCAGTTTAGTTCAGGGAGGCTACACCTTC